These 20 T cell receptor beta chains were all obtained from the same sample, sequenced in a study of CD8+ T cells in alopecia areata. Treatment specified: oral pan-JAK inhibitor, 5-10 mg twice daily. Sequencing used cDNA as its template, made by extracting RNA and reverse transcribing it. Produced via immunoSEQ multiplex PCR; TCRdb's table is partial and in-frame only. The data show approximately 210,000 clones, over 60% seen once. The sample consisted of CD4+ T cells sorted from blood, taken at week 4, from a patient treated with tofacitinib. Receptors originate from a human donor with alopecia areata.

This chain uses TRBV9 with TRBJ1-6; unclear D gene. V shed 1 base and J shed 0 bases, with 8 bases lying between them. Germline V CDR1 and CDR2: SGDLS, YYNGEE. CDR3 length: 16 amino acids. The CDR3 loop reads CASSVMPYSYNSPLHF. CDR3 nucleotides: TGTGCCAGCAGCGTAATGCCTTACTCCTATAATTCACCCCTCCACTTT.

A few counts support this clone. The chain carries TRBV15 and TRBJ1-6; 10 bases match TRBD1. Germline CDR1 is LNHNV and CDR2 is YYDKDF (reference sequence). The CDR3 contains 15 residues. Trimming cost V 5 bases and J 9 bases; bases outside gene matches: 7. The CDR3 sequence: CATSGGRDRGSPLHF. The DNA of the CDR3 is TGTGCCACCAGCGGGGGCCGGGACAGGGGTTCACCCCTCCACTTT.

The rearrangement uses TRBV7-2 and TRBJ2-7; TRBD2 might be the D (5 bases). CDR3 length: 13 amino acids. CDR1 SGHTA and CDR2 FQGNSA come from the germline V gene. V was trimmed by 1 base and J by 6 bases, leaving 10 bases between them. The CDR3 loop is CASSLEAVGEQYF. Here the CDR3 DNA reads TGTGCCAGCAGCTTAGAAGCGGTGGGCGAGCAGTACTTC.

V gene TRBV4-2 combines with J gene TRBJ2-5; D remains unclear. The CDR3 covers 14 residues. CDR1 is LGHNA, CDR2 YNFKEQ, per germline. V was shortened by 1 base and J by 5 bases, with 11 bases between the two germline ends. The CDR3 is CASSQGGTPETQYF. In DNA, the CDR3 is TGTGCCAGCAGCCAAGGGGGAACTCCGGAGACCCAGTACTTC.

The V call is TRBV10-3, the J call TRBJ1-2; TRBD1 might be the D (6 bases). The germline CDR1 and CDR2 sequences are ENHRY and SYGVKD. Trimming pared 11 bases from V and 4 bases from J, leaving 17 bases between. This CDR3 has 13 amino acids. The CDR3, as DNA: TGTGCCGCCAGAGAGGGACAACCCTATGGCTACACCTTC. Translated: CAAREGQPYGYTF.

CDR3 coding DNA: TGTGCCTCGGGGGTTGGGAACAATGAGCAGTTCTTC. Translation: CASGVGNNEQFF. The chain uses TRBV30 and TRBJ2-1, with a weak D call TRBD2 (6 bases). CDR1 and CDR2 (germline): GTSNPN, SVGIG (reference sequence). The V end lost 7 bases, the J end lost 5 bases, and 12 bases lay between the germline ends. CDR3 length: 12 residues.

Concerning this clone: The same CDR3 can be traced to other DNA sequences in this sample. This chain links TRBV5-1 with TRBJ2-5; D is perhaps TRBD1 or TRBD2 (6 bases each). The germline V gene has CDR1 SGHRS and CDR2 YFSETQ. Trimming removed 1 base from V and 5 bases from J, with 9 bases in between. CDR3 length: 13 amino acids. In nucleotides, the CDR3 is TGCGCCAGCAGCTTGACAGGGAGGGAGACCCAGTACTTC. It yields the protein CASSLTGRETQYF.

The chain couples TRBV2 to TRBJ1-6, with D perhaps TRBD1 (6 bases). The CDR3 is 14 residues long. V was shortened by 6 bases and J by 5 bases, with 11 bases between the two germline ends. The germline CDR1 and CDR2 sequences are SNHLY and FYNNEI. In DNA form, the CDR3 reads TGTGCCAGCAGCAGGGGACTTGATAATTCACCCCTCCACTTT. Its protein product is CASSRGLDNSPLHF.

This chain uses TRBV29-1 with TRBJ1-1; 10 bases fit TRBD1. The J segment lost 0 bases and the V segment lost 4 bases, leaving 5 bases of the junction unmatched. The CDR3 has 15 residues. The V gene's germline CDR1 is SQVTM and CDR2 ANQGSEA. CDR3 coding DNA: TGCAGCGTTGTTAGGACAGGGGGATTGAACACTGAAGCTTTCTTT. This translates into CSVVRTGGLNTEAFF.

This chain uses TRBV7-9 with TRBJ1-5, with D possibly being TRBD1 (5 bases). CDR1 is SEHNR, CDR2 FQNEAQ, per germline (reference sequence). The CDR3 sequence is 14 residues long. V shed 1 base and J shed 8 bases, with 12 bases lying between them. The CDR3 nucleotides read TGTGCCAGCAGCTTAGGACAGAATTACGAGCCCCAGCATTTT. It encodes CASSLGQNYEPQHF.

This clone was observed many times. V and J are TRBV28 and TRBJ2-7, with TRBD2 as a possible D gene (6 bases). The V gene lost 8 bases and the J gene lost 0 bases, with 11 bases spanning the gap. This CDR3 spans 13 amino acids. Germline CDR1 reads MDHEN; CDR2 reads SYDVKM. The CDR3 is CASRDSSSYEQYF. For the CDR3, the DNA is TGTGCCAGCCGGGACTCAAGCTCCTACGAGCAGTACTTC. Full variable domain (remainder filled in from reference TRBV28 and TRBJ2-7): DVKVTQSSRYLVKRTGEKVFLECVQDMDHENMFWYRQDPGLGLRLIYFSYDVKMKEKGDIPEGYSVSREKKERFSLILESASTNQTSMYLCASRDSSSYEQYFGPGTRLTVT.

This clone came up many times. This chain uses TRBV7-9 with TRBJ2-7; 8 bases are a match to TRBD1. This CDR3 region has 13 residues. The germline gives CDR1 SEHNR, CDR2 FQNEAQ (reference sequence). With 3 bases clipped from V and 3 bases from J, the junction kept 1 base outside the gene matches. CDR3 sequence reads: CASSLTGVYEQYF. The CDR3 region has the DNA TGTGCCAGCAGCTTGACAGGGGTCTACGAGCAGTACTTC.

This clone was observed a handful of times. V and J are TRBV30 and TRBJ1-5; possible D gene TRBD1, 6 bases. V shed 2 bases and J shed 5 bases, with 16 bases lying between them. CDR3 size: 15 residues. The germline V gene has CDR1 GTSNPN and CDR2 SVGIG (reference sequence). The CDR3 nucleotides are TGTGCCTGGAGTCCGGGGCAGGGGCGCGATCAGCCCCAGCATTTT. Translation: CAWSPGQGRDQPQHF.

Worth noting for this clone: Other DNA sequences of this sample code for an identical CDR3. This chain links TRBV5-1 with TRBJ2-3; D gene unclear. The CDR3 spans 13 residues. Germline CDR1 is SGHRS and CDR2 is YFSETQ. Between the trimmed V and J ends, which lost 0 bases and 1 base, there was a span of 3 bases. The DNA for the CDR3 is TGCGCCAGCAGCTTGGGAGGCACAGATACGCAGTATTTT. This gives the protein CASSLGGTDTQYF.

The table lists this clone with a few counts. The chain has TRBV30 and TRBJ1-2; D is ambiguous. Germline V lookup: CDR1 GTSNPN, CDR2 SVGIG (reference sequence). V was shortened by 0 bases and J by 8 bases, with 16 bases between the two germline ends. This CDR3 contains 14 residues. CDR3 in DNA: TGTGCCTGGAGTGTTCTGAGGCTGCTCGGGGGCTACACCTTC. It translates to CAWSVLRLLGGYTF.

This clone showed up just a few times. V is TRBV20-1 and J is TRBJ1-2, with D possibly being TRBD1 (5 bases). The germline CDR1 and CDR2 sequences are DFQATT and SNEGSKA (reference sequence). CDR3 length equals 11 residues. V gave up 3 bases and J gave up 8 bases, with 10 bases separating them. The CDR3 sequence: CSASGGFGYTF. DNA of the CDR3: TGCAGTGCTAGCGGGGGGTTCGGCTACACCTTC.

The chain recombines TRBV4-3 with TRBJ2-3, with 12 bases aligning to TRBD2. The CDR3 sequence is 17 residues long. Germline V lookup: CDR1 LGHNA, CDR2 YSLEER. V dropped 0 bases and J dropped 5; count of bases not matched to a gene: 6. Here the CDR3 reads CASSQDKTSGGGDTQYF. CDR3 DNA: TGCGCCAGCAGCCAAGATAAGACTAGCGGGGGTGGAGATACGCAGTATTTT.

The chain couples TRBV7-2 to TRBJ2-2, with 7 bases identical to TRBD1. The germline CDR1 and CDR2 sequences are SGHTA and FQGNSA. The CDR3 loop spans 14 amino acids. The trim removed 5 bases at V and 4 bases at J, leaving 4 bases unmatched. CDR3 DNA: TGTGCCAGCAGCACACAGGGGAGCACCGGGGAGCTGTTTTTT. It yields the protein CASSTQGSTGELFF.

The chain is built from TRBV7-9 and TRBJ1-4; TRBD1 matches at 7 bases. There are 15 residues in the CDR3. Unmatched junction bases numbered 9, after V lost 3 bases and J lost 8 bases. Per germline, CDR1 SEHNR and CDR2 FQNEAQ (reference sequence). The CDR3 is CASSLGDRVGEKLFF. Written as DNA, the CDR3 is TGTGCCAGCAGCTTGGGCGACAGGGTTGGAGAAAAACTGTTTTTT.

V is TRBV30 and J is TRBJ1-6; D is unresolved. The germline gives CDR1 GTSNPN, CDR2 SVGIG (reference sequence). Deletions cut 4 bases from V and 7 bases from J, with 8 bases between. This CDR3 comprises 12 residues. CDR3 bases: TGTGCCTGGACAAGGACCAATTCACCCCTCCACTTT. This sequence encodes CAWTRTNSPLHF. The full variable domain, rest sourced from reference TRBV30 and TRBJ1-6, is SQTIHQWPATLVQPVGSPLSLECTVEGTSNPNLYWYRQAAGRGLQLLFYSVGIGQISSEVPQNLSASRPQDRQFILSSKKLLLSDSGFYLCAWTRTNSPLHFGNGTRLTVT.